The 17 T cell receptor beta chains in this list originate from one sample, sequenced in a study of OX40 agonist ivuxolimab in advanced cancers. TCRdb's copy holds only in-frame clones and misses some; the assay was immunoSEQ multiplex PCR. Here the sample spans some 55,000 clones, 60% to 80% being singletons. The specimen was CD4+ or CD8+ T cells sorted from blood, collected in a trial of the OX40 agonist ivuxolimab. The receptors derive from an adult with an advanced solid tumor such as melanoma, head and neck, liver or kidney cancer.

The chain combines TRBV27 with TRBJ2-7; D might be TRBD1 (6 bases). Trimming left V 1 base short and J 4 bases short, with 11 bases between. The germline V gene has CDR1 MNHEY and CDR2 SMNVEV (reference sequence). This CDR3 has 14 residues. CDR3 region: CASSLWDTNYEQYF. CDR3 coding DNA: TGTGCCAGCAGTTTATGGGACACAAATTACGAGCAGTACTTC.

The V and J genes are TRBV9 and TRBJ1-6; D possibly corresponds to TRBD1 (6 bases). CDR1 SGDLS and CDR2 YYNGEE come from the germline V gene. Trimming removed 4 bases from V and 6 bases from J, with 17 bases in between. The CDR3 is 16 amino acids. CDR3 DNA: TGTGCCAGCAGCTCTCTCCCAGGGGCCCGTAATTCACCCCTCCACTTT. Its translation: CASSSLPGARNSPLHF.

The V call is TRBV18, the J call TRBJ2-7, with unresolved D. V lost 2 bases to trimming and J lost 1 base, with 12 bases between them. The germline gives CDR1 KGHSH, CDR2 LQKENI. The CDR3 extends over 15 amino acids. In nucleotides, the CDR3 is TGTGCCAGCTCACCAAATCCTCGCGTATCCTACGAGCAGTACTTC. Translation: CASSPNPRVSYEQYF. The full variable domain, rest sourced from reference TRBV18 and TRBJ2-7, is NAGVMQNPRHLVRRRGQEARLRCSPMKGHSHVYWYRQLPEEGLKFMVYLQKENIIDESGMPKERFSAEFPKEGPSILRIQQVVRGDSAAYFCASSPNPRVSYEQYFGPGTRLTVT.

This sequence joins TRBV5-8 and TRBJ1-2; 8 bases match TRBD1. The CDR3 consists of 14 residues. Germline-derived CDR1 and CDR2 are SGHTS and YDEGEE. After removal of 4 bases from V and 8 bases from J, the junction contained 10 bases not matched to a gene. CDR3 residues: CASSPDRATRGYTF. The CDR3 bases are TGTGCCAGCAGCCCGGACAGGGCGACTCGGGGCTACACCTTC.

The chain combines TRBV5-1 with TRBJ2-1; D is perhaps TRBD1 (6 bases). Trimming left V 4 bases short and J 12 bases short, with 17 bases between. This CDR3 is built from 13 residues. From germline, CDR1 is SGHRS and CDR2 YFSETQ. The CDR3 nucleotides read TGCGCCAGCAGCAACCGGGACACGGATCGGCAGTTCTTC. It specifies CASSNRDTDRQFF.

The genes are TRBV5-1 and TRBJ2-1; unclear D gene. V dropped 2 bases and J dropped 0 bases, with 6 bases sitting between them. The CDR3 runs to 14 residues. CDR1 is SGHRS, CDR2 YFSETQ, per germline. As DNA, the CDR3 is TGCGCCAGCAGCTTCACGAGCTCCTACAATGAGCAGTTCTTC. Its protein is CASSFTSSYNEQFF.

The chain recombines TRBV29-1 with TRBJ2-2; D ambiguous. The germline V and J ends were trimmed by 6 bases and 6 bases, with 11 bases remaining between them. The CDR3 extends over 12 amino acids. Germline V gene lookup returns CDR1 SQVTM and CDR2 ANQGSEA. CDR3 coding DNA: TGCAGCGTCGGGTCGTACCCCGGGGAGCTGTTTTTT. Its protein is CSVGSYPGELFF.

The chain combines TRBV10-3 with TRBJ1-2; a weak D match, TRBD1 (6 bases). Germline values: CDR1 ENHRY, CDR2 SYGVKD. The CDR3 loop spans 15 amino acids. The V end was cut by 1 base, the J end by 4 bases, with 13 bases between. The CDR3 sequence is CAISELGGLGYGYTF. CDR3 coding DNA: TGTGCCATCAGTGAGTTAGGGGGGCTCGGCTATGGCTACACCTTC.

This sequence joins TRBV28 and TRBJ2-3, with TRBD2 matching over 10 bases. The CDR3 length is 18 residues. CDR1 is MDHEN and CDR2 is SYDVKM in the germline V gene. Losses at the gene ends were 5 bases for V and 5 bases for J; bases not matched to a gene: 16. This chain's CDR3 is CASSPSTAGGPWRDTQYF. The CDR3 nucleotides read TGTGCCAGCAGTCCCTCTACAGCGGGAGGGCCGTGGAGAGATACGCAGTATTTT.

This chain joins TRBV19 and TRBJ1-3; TRBD1 aligns across 8 bases. There are 19 residues in the CDR3. CDR1 is LNHDA and CDR2 is SQIVND in the germline V gene (reference sequence). Unmatched junction bases numbered 15, after V lost 5 bases and J lost 0 bases. The CDR3 bases are TGTGCCAGTAGTTCCCTCGGGGACAGGACGAAGAGCTCTGGAAACACCATATATTTT. As protein: CASSSLGDRTKSSGNTIYF.

This clone has a handful of counts. J is TRBJ2-2 and V is TRBV2; no clear D gene. The CDR3 contains 14 residues. V was shortened by 6 bases and J by 5 bases, with 13 bases between the two germline ends. In germline, CDR1 is SNHLY, CDR2 FYNNEI. CDR3 sequence: CASSPRLLTGELFF. The CDR3 DNA is TGTGCCAGCAGCCCTAGACTCCTGACCGGGGAGCTGTTTTTT. Full variable domain (missing parts from reference TRBV2 and TRBJ2-2): EPEVTQTPSHQVTQMGQEVILRCVPISNHLYFYWYRQILGQKVEFLVSFYNNEISEKSEIFDDQFSVERPDGSNFTLKIRSTKLEDSAMYFCASSPRLLTGELFFGEGSRLTVL.

The genes are TRBV30 and TRBJ1-4; 7 bases match TRBD1. With V trimmed by 6 bases and J by 1 base, 2 bases remained unmatched. The CDR3 is made up of 13 amino acids. The germline CDR1 and CDR2 sequences are GTSNPN and SVGIG (reference sequence). The CDR3 nucleotides read TGTGCCTGCCAGGGGGGAACTAATGAAAAACTGTTTTTT. Amino acid sequence: CACQGGTNEKLFF.

V gene TRBV5-8 combines with J gene TRBJ2-7, with 11 bases matching TRBD2. Losses at the gene ends were 0 bases for V and 3 bases for J; bases not matched to a gene: 2. This CDR3 is 15 amino acids long. The germline V gene encodes CDR1 SGHTS and CDR2 YDEGEE. The CDR3 nucleotides are TGTGCCAGCAGCTTGGAGGGACTAGCGGACTACGAGCAGTACTTC. Translating gives CASSLEGLADYEQYF.

V is TRBV5-6 and J is TRBJ2-2; D is undetermined. V was shortened by 4 bases and J by 0 bases, with 7 bases between the two germline ends. Per germline, CDR1 SGHDT and CDR2 YYEEEE. This CDR3 comprises 14 residues. This CDR3 reads CASSLGTNTGELFF. CDR3 nucleotide sequence: TGTGCCAGCAGCCTTGGAACGAACACCGGGGAGCTGTTTTTT.

The J gene is TRBJ1-2, the V gene TRBV2, with TRBD1 matching over 8 bases. V shed 5 bases and J 4 bases; nucleotides not matched to a gene: 6. The CDR3 runs to 14 residues. Germline CDR1 and CDR2: SNHLY and FYNNEI. The CDR3 loop reads CASSPQGAGYGYTF. The CDR3 DNA is TGTGCCAGCAGTCCCCAGGGGGCGGGCTATGGCTACACCTTC. Based on the CDR3 plus reference TRBV2 and TRBJ1-2, the full variable domain is EPEVTQTPSHQVTQMGQEVILRCVPISNHLYFYWYRQILGQKVEFLVSFYNNEISEKSEIFDDQFSVERPDGSNFTLKIRSTKLEDSAMYFCASSPQGAGYGYTFGSGTRLTVV.

This clone has a single count. The chain is built from TRBV19 and TRBJ1-5; a possible D gene is TRBD1 (5 bases). The CDR3 sequence is 14 residues long. The V and J ends lost 11 bases and 2 bases respectively, with 16 bases between them. Germline CDR1 is LNHDA and CDR2 is SQIVND (reference sequence). CDR3 DNA: TGTGCCCGGGACCCCTTAGCGGGCAATCAGCCCCAGCATTTT. Translated: CARDPLAGNQPQHF.

The J gene is TRBJ1-2, the V gene TRBV6-1; the match to TRBD1 covers 7 bases. The J segment lost 7 bases and the V segment lost 6 bases, leaving 8 bases of the junction unmatched. The V gene's germline CDR1 is MNHNS and CDR2 SASEGT. The CDR3 runs to 13 residues. The CDR3 is CASSSTGNSGYTF. CDR3 nucleotides: TGTGCCAGCAGCTCGACAGGGAACAGTGGCTACACCTTC.